This TCR beta chain was retrieved from a study of neoadjuvant nivolumab and ipilimumab in lung cancer. The table came from immunoSEQ multiplex PCR; TCRdb's copy has only in-frame clones and leaves some out. In the table there are 45,000 to 55,000 clones, approximately 90% of which are singletons. As for this clone: The antigen remains undetermined.

V was shortened by 0 bases and J by 4 bases, with 12 bases between the two germline ends. The CDR3 is 15 residues long. Germline V gene lookup returns CDR1 MGHRA and CDR2 YSYEKL. Findings of the study overall: Resected tumors had greater TCR richness and clonality than uninvolved lung.

The chain employs TRBV4-1 and TRBJ1-2; D not certain. Specimen: blood, collected before neoadjuvant nivolumab, alone or with ipilimumab. This clonotype was sampled from an adult with non-small cell lung cancer. Some clones in this sample may be carry-over from other donors' samples. The CDR3 here is CASSQDQNSLYGYTF. CDR3 nucleotides: TGCGCCAGCAGCCAAGATCAGAACAGTCTCTATGGCTACACCTTC.